A selection of T cell receptor beta chains follows, all from one sample in a study of blood T cell repertoires in COVID-19. The assay was immunoSEQ multiplex PCR, and TCRdb's table has in-frame clones only and misses some. The sample carries about 53,000 clones, around four fifths recorded once. Material: peripheral blood. The receptor source for this set is a woman aged 60 to 75 with acute or convalescent COVID-19. Both conserved end residues are part of each CDR3. The D gene is left open where the match is weak. Rows may omit the clone size; those that give it use once, few, many or a size class.

d_gene	v_gene	len	abundance	j_gene	CDR3nt	CDR3aa
TRBD1	TRBV11-3	15	-	TRBJ2-1	TGTGCCAGCAGCTTAGTAGGAGGACAGGACAATGAGCAGTTCTTC	CASSLVGGQDNEQFF
TRBD2	TRBV3-1/TRBV3-2	15	once	TRBJ2-7	TGTGCCAGCAGCCCGACTAGCGGGGGCGGATACGAGCAGTACTTC	CASSPTSGGGYEQYF
TRBD2	TRBV29-1	16	-	TRBJ2-2	TGCAGCGTGGGACTACTAGCGGGAGTCGACACCGGGGAGCTGTTTTTT	CSVGLLAGVDTGELFF
TRBD2	TRBV5-6	15	-	TRBJ2-1	TGTGCCAGCAGCTTAACGCTAGCGGGAGAAAATGAGCAGTTCTTC	CASSLTLAGENEQFF
TRBD1	TRBV7-2	16	-	TRBJ2-7	TGTGCCAGCAGCCCCCGCAGGGACAGGGTAAGCTACGAGCAGTACTTC	CASSPRRDRVSYEQYF
-	TRBV7-2	17	-	TRBJ2-1	TGTGCCAGCAGCTCCCGCCAGTTCGCCAACTCCTACAATGAGCAGTTCTTC	CASSSRQFANSYNEQFF
-	TRBV25-1	13	-	TRBJ1-5	TGTGCCAGCAGTCGGACAGGCAATCAGCCCCAGCATTTT	CASSRTGNQPQHF
TRBD2	TRBV5-1	16	-	TRBJ2-3	TGCGCCAGCAGCCCGGGACTAGCGGGGAACACAGATACGCAGTATTTT	CASSPGLAGNTDTQYF
TRBD2	TRBV5-4	17	-	TRBJ2-2	TGTGCCAGCAGCTTTGGACTAGCGGGACTAGGATCCGGGGAGCTGTTTTTT	CASSFGLAGLGSGELFF
-	TRBV5-1	15	-	TRBJ2-6	TGCGCCAGCAGGGGCGACACAACAGGGGCCAACGTCCTGACTTTC	CASRGDTTGANVLTF
-	TRBV11-2	15	-	TRBJ1-1	TGTGCCAGCAGCTTAGGGGCGATAGTACACTCTGAAGCTTTCTTT	CASSLGAIVHSEAFF
TRBD1	TRBV5-1	14	-	TRBJ1-1	TGCGCCAGCAGCCGAGGGACAGTGAACACTGAAGCTTTCTTT	CASSRGTVNTEAFF
-	TRBV7-2	15	-	TRBJ1-1	TGTGCCAGCACCCGATATACAGGGCAAGGGGCTGAAGCTTTCTTT	CASTRYTGQGAEAFF
TRBD1	TRBV11-2	14	-	TRBJ1-1	TGTGCCAGCAGCTTAGGACAGGGGGCCACTGAAGCTTTCTTT	CASSLGQGATEAFF
-	TRBV5-4	15	once	TRBJ2-5	TGTGCCAGCAGCTTGCTCCTGGCAGGCCAAGAGACCCAGTACTTC	CASSLLLAGQETQYF
-	TRBV7-8	15	-	TRBJ2-5	TGTGCCAGCAGCTCGCCCGGGGGAAAGGGAAAGACCCAGTACTTC	CASSSPGGKGKTQYF
TRBD1	TRBV18	15	-	TRBJ1-2	TGTGCCAGCTCACCACCTGGGACAGGGACATATGGCTACACCTTC	CASSPPGTGTYGYTF
-	TRBV6-2/TRBV6-3	11	-	TRBJ2-7	TGTGCCAGCAGTTACGGGAGGACGCGGTACTTC	CASSYGRTRYF
-	TRBV11-2	14	few	TRBJ2-7	TGTGCCAGCAGCTTAGAGCCCAGCTCCTACGAGCAGTACTTC	CASSLEPSSYEQYF
TRBD1	TRBV5-1	15	-	TRBJ1-6	TGCGCCAGCAGCTTCCTCCGGGACAGGGTTTCACCCCTCCACTTT	CASSFLRDRVSPLHF
-	TRBV7-2	15	-	TRBJ2-7	TGTGCCAGCAGCAAACGTACAGCCTTCTCCTACGAGCAGTACTTC	CASSKRTAFSYEQYF
TRBD2	TRBV28	17	-	TRBJ2-4	TGTGCCAGCAGGGATCCGGGACTAGCGGGCAGAAAAAACATTCAGTACTTC	CASRDPGLAGRKNIQYF
-	TRBV6-5	14	-	TRBJ2-7	TGTGCCAGCATCCGAAGGGGGTCGCTTGAAGAGCAGTACTTC	CASIRRGSLEEQYF
-	TRBV4-1	14	-	TRBJ1-1	TGCGCCAGCAGCCACCCACCAGGGAACACTGAAGCTTTCTTT	CASSHPPGNTEAFF
TRBD1	TRBV7-2	15	few	TRBJ1-5	TGTGCCAGCAGCTCCAGGACAGGGCGCAATCAGCCCCAGCATTTT	CASSSRTGRNQPQHF
TRBD1	TRBV5-6	14	-	TRBJ1-1	TGTGCCAGCAGCTTAGGGACAGTGGGCACTGAAGCTTTCTTT	CASSLGTVGTEAFF
-	TRBV18	15	-	TRBJ1-6	TGTGCCAGCTCACTGCCGGGACTAGGAGCTTCACCCCTCCACTTT	CASSLPGLGASPLHF
TRBD1	TRBV28	17	once	TRBJ1-2	TGTGCCAGCAGTTCCGCCGCAGGACAGGGAGCCTACTATGGCTACACCTTC	CASSSAAGQGAYYGYTF
-	TRBV28	16	-	TRBJ1-6	TGTGCCAGCAGAGCCCGGACAGCCCTCTATAATTCACCCCTCCACTTT	CASRARTALYNSPLHF
-	TRBV6-4	13	-	TRBJ1-1	TGTGCCAGCAGTACGAGGGAGGACACTGAAGCTTTCTTT	CASSTREDTEAFF
TRBD1	TRBV5-1	13	-	TRBJ1-2	TGCGCCAGCTCAGAGGGGGCCGATACTGGCTACACCTTC	CASSEGADTGYTF
-	TRBV6-5	16	-	TRBJ2-5	TGTGCCAGCAGTTACTCGTCTGGGCTATCACAAGAGACCCAGTACTTC	CASSYSSGLSQETQYF
TRBD1	TRBV6-1	14	-	TRBJ1-6	TGTGCCAGCAGTGAAAGGGGGCTTTCTTCACCCCTCCACTTT	CASSERGLSSPLHF
TRBD2	TRBV4-2	17	-	TRBJ2-5	TGTGCCAGCAGCCAGGGGTCTAGCGGGGGGAACCAAAAAACCCAGTACTTC	CASSQGSSGGNQKTQYF
-	TRBV6-4	14	-	TRBJ1-6	TGTGCCAGCAGTGACTCCAGGGATAATTCACCCCTCCACTTT	CASSDSRDNSPLHF
TRBD1	TRBV11-2	19	-	TRBJ2-2	TGTGCCAGCAGCTTAGATATATCGGGACAGGCTATGAACACCGGGGAGCTGTTTTTT	CASSLDISGQAMNTGELFF
-	TRBV10-2	14	-	TRBJ1-3	TGCGCCAGCAGTCAGAGGGCCTCGGGAAACACCATATATTTT	CASSQRASGNTIYF
-	TRBV4-2	14	-	TRBJ1-3	TGTGCCAGCAGCCAAGAAGCACTCGGAAACACCATATATTTT	CASSQEALGNTIYF
TRBD1	TRBV4-1	15	-	TRBJ2-2	TGCGCCAGCAGCACGGGACAGGGGGCTAACGGGGAGCTGTTTTTT	CASSTGQGANGELFF
-	TRBV6-6	14	-	TRBJ2-6	TGTGCCAGCAACCAGGGTACTGGGGCCAACGTCCTGACTTTC	CASNQGTGANVLTF
-	TRBV10-1	14	few	TRBJ1-1	TGCGCCAGCAGTGAGTCGGGACAGAACACTGAAGCTTTCTTT	CASSESGQNTEAFF
TRBD1	TRBV9	14	-	TRBJ2-5	TGTGCCAGCAGCCGAAGACAGGGTACAGAGACCCAGTACTTC	CASSRRQGTETQYF
TRBD1	TRBV28	14	-	TRBJ2-5	TGTGCCAGCAGTTCCCCGGGACAGGGCCCCTTCGAGTACTTC	CASSSPGQGPFEYF
-	TRBV6-1	13	-	TRBJ1-5	TGTGCCAGCAGTGAAGTGATGGGCATGCCCCAGCATTTT	CASSEVMGMPQHF
-	TRBV5-1	16	-	TRBJ1-1	TGCGCCAGCAGCTCCCTAGTCGGGGTCCTGAACACTGAAGCTTTCTTT	CASSSLVGVLNTEAFF
TRBD2	TRBV6-6	14	-	TRBJ2-1	TGTGCCAGCAATCCGGCGGGGGGGTACAATGAGCAGTTCTTC	CASNPAGGYNEQFF
-	TRBV29-1	11	-	TRBJ1-2	TGCAGCAGCGGCCCGGAGGATGGCTACACCTTC	CSSGPEDGYTF
-	TRBV3-1/TRBV3-2	12	-	TRBJ2-7	TGTGCCAGCAGCCGACTGCGACAGGAGCAGTACTTC	CASSRLRQEQYF
-	TRBV7-9	14	-	TRBJ1-4	TGTGCCAGCAGCTTATCCGGCGGGGGGGAAAAACTGTTTTTT	CASSLSGGGEKLFF
TRBD1	TRBV6-5	15	-	TRBJ1-1	TGTGCCAGCAGCCTACGGGACAGGGGGTACACTGAAGCTTTCTTT	CASSLRDRGYTEAFF
TRBD1	TRBV9	15	-	TRBJ1-4	TGTGCCAGCAGCGGTGGACAGGGACTTAATGAAAAACTGTTTTTT	CASSGGQGLNEKLFF